Below are 32 T cell receptor beta chains sequenced from a single sample in a study of spatial heterogeneity in lung cancer. In TCRdb, the 5' RACE reads were re-called with MiXCR into one record per CDR3 protein. This sample has 40,000 to 55,000 distinct CDR3 sequences, with approximately 15% found just once. This sample's time point: sample taken at primary tumor resection. Sequencing was performed on PBMCs, taken at surgery. Receptors were obtained from a male donor with early-stage non-small cell lung cancer.

The DNA of the CDR3 is TGTGCCAGCAGCTTAACAGGGACTAGCGGGAGCGTTACAGATACGCAGTATTTT. Amino acid sequence: CASSLTGTSGSVTDTQYF. The chain combines TRBV7-3 with TRBJ2-3; TRBD2 agrees at 14 bases. V was clipped by 0 bases and J by 3 bases; unmatched bases: 5. The CDR3 runs to 18 residues. The germline gives CDR1 SGHTA, CDR2 FQGTGA. The full variable domain, with the rest looked up from reference TRBV7-3 and TRBJ2-3, is GAGVSQTPSNKVTEKGKYVELRCDPISGHTALYWYRQSLGQGPEFLIYFQGTGAADDSGLPNDRFFAVRPEGSVSTLKIQRTERGDSAVYLCASSLTGTSGSVTDTQYFGPGTRLTVL.

V and J are TRBV5-1 and TRBJ2-7; D gene ambiguous. V lost 0 bases, J lost 0 bases, and 7 bases lay in between. The CDR3 runs 14 residues. Germline V CDR1 and CDR2: SGHRS, YFSETQ. The DNA for the CDR3 is TGCGCCAGCAGCTTGGTTGTGGACTCCTACGAGCAGTACTTC. It is translated as CASSLVVDSYEQYF.

This clonotype was counted only a few times. This sequence joins TRBV7-9 and TRBJ1-4; TRBD1 matches at 8 bases. Trimming took 5 bases from V and 4 from J; bases not matched to a gene: 3. In germline, CDR1 is SEHNR, CDR2 FQNEAQ (reference sequence). The CDR3 loop spans 14 amino acids. CDR3 DNA: TGTGCCAGCAGCGCGGGACAGGATAATGAAAAACTGTTTTTT. Its translation: CASSAGQDNEKLFF.

The chain combines TRBV2 with TRBJ2-7; a possible D gene is TRBD1 (5 bases). Germline V lookup: CDR1 SNHLY, CDR2 FYNNEI. The ends were cut back, 1 base at V and 3 bases at J, with 10 bases in the middle. The CDR3 is 14 residues long. This CDR3 reads CASSEGRQSYEQYF. The CDR3 DNA reads TGTGCCAGCAGTGAAGGCAGACAGAGCTACGAGCAGTACTTC.

This clonotype was found a few times. The chain combines TRBV6-2 or TRBV6-3 with TRBJ2-3; D may be TRBD2 (5 bases). Germline CDR1 MNHEY, CDR2 SVGEGT. The ends were cut back, 3 bases at V and 2 bases at J, with 12 bases in the middle. This CDR3 comprises 15 residues. CDR3 loop: CASSYTRLATDTQYF. Written as DNA, the CDR3 is TGTGCCAGCAGTTATACGAGGCTAGCCACAGATACGCAGTATTTT.

In this sample, this clonotype turned up a few times. The chain uses TRBV7-9 and TRBJ1-1; TRBD1 aligns across 9 bases. The junction had 7 bases not matched to a gene; V was cut back by 5 bases and J by 3 bases. Germline V gene lookup returns CDR1 SEHNR and CDR2 FQNEAQ (reference sequence). The CDR3 length is 15 residues. CDR3 sequence: CASSGWTGDYTEAFF. The CDR3 DNA reads TGTGCCAGCAGCGGGTGGACAGGGGACTACACTGAAGCTTTCTTT.

The chain carries TRBV11-1 and TRBJ2-6, with 8 bases that match TRBD1. Germline V gives CDR1 SGHAT, CDR2 FQDESV (reference sequence). V gave up 5 bases and J gave up 0 bases; unmatched junction bases: 6. CDR3 length equals 17 residues. The CDR3 sequence: CASSPQGASSGANVLTF. The CDR3 nucleotides are TGTGCCAGCAGCCCGCAGGGGGCCTCCTCTGGGGCCAACGTCCTGACTTTC.

This clonotype has a count of ten or more. The rearrangement joins TRBV4-2 to TRBJ2-1; TRBD2 is a possible D gene (6 bases). This CDR3 is built from 16 residues. Trimming removed 0 bases from V and 3 bases from J, with 12 bases in between. Germline V gives CDR1 LGHNA, CDR2 YNFKEQ. The CDR3 is CASSQDLRGDYNEQFF. The CDR3 coding sequence is TGTGCCAGCAGCCAAGATTTGCGGGGAGACTACAATGAGCAGTTCTTC.

The CDR3 bases are TGTGCCAGCCGGGCGGGCGGGCATCAGCCCCAGCATTTT. Translation gives CASRAGGHQPQHF. The chain carries TRBV12-3 or TRBV12-4 and TRBJ1-5; D is uncertain. Trimming removed 8 bases at V and 5 bases at J, with 13 bases between. The CDR3 loop spans 13 amino acids.

On this clonotype: A much larger clone is a single base away; this may be a read error. As the CDR3 is not closed by the conserved phenylalanine or tryptophan, this likely results from a read error. The J gene is TRBJ2-1, the V gene TRBV11-1; no firm D call. Germline CDR1 is SGHAT and CDR2 is FQDESV (reference sequence). The CDR3 runs to 13 residues. The V and J ends lost 3 bases and 7 bases respectively, with 10 bases between them. CDR3: CASSLAYLNEQFI. DNA for the CDR3: TGTGCCAGCAGCTTGGCCTACCTGAATGAGCAGTTCATC.

The table lists this clonotype with a few counts. CDR3 coding DNA: TGTGCCAGCTCACCACCTGGTGGGTACTTTGAAGCTTTCTTT. This codes for CASSPPGGYFEAFF. The chain carries TRBV18 and TRBJ1-1; D unresolved. The V and J ends lost 0 bases and 7 bases respectively, with 12 bases between them. Germline CDR1 is KGHSH and CDR2 is LQKENI. The CDR3 length is 14 residues. The entire variable domain, with the rest obtained from reference TRBV18 and TRBJ1-1, is as follows: NAGVMQNPRHLVRRRGQEARLRCSPMKGHSHVYWYRQLPEEGLKFMVYLQKENIIDESGMPKERFSAEFPKEGPSILRIQQVVRGDSAAYFCASSPPGGYFEAFFGQGTRLTVV.

The table lists this clonotype with many counts. The CDR3 reads CSARDPSGQAIQRNSPLHF. CDR3 DNA: TGCAGTGCTAGAGATCCTTCAGGCCAAGCAATTCAGAGAAATTCACCCCTCCACTTT. This chain uses TRBV20-1 with TRBJ1-6; no clear D. There are 19 residues in the CDR3. V was pared by 0 bases and J by 7 bases, with 25 bases between. CDR1 DFQATT and CDR2 SNEGSKA come from the germline V gene (reference sequence).

The V call is TRBV5-1, the J call TRBJ2-7, with 7 bases identical to TRBD2. This CDR3 spans 14 amino acids. The V gene's germline CDR1 is SGHRS and CDR2 YFSETQ. Trimming cost V 4 bases and J 4 bases; bases outside gene matches: 8. This CDR3 reads CASSTAQGGYEQYF. The CDR3 region has the DNA TGCGCCAGCAGCACGGCTCAGGGAGGGTACGAGCAGTACTTC.

This clonotype was picked up many times. J is TRBJ1-2 and V is TRBV12-3 or TRBV12-4; possibly TRBD1 for D (5 bases). This CDR3 spans 14 amino acids. Trimming shortened V by 3 bases and J by 2 bases, and 10 bases separated the two germline ends. The CDR3 bases are TGTGCCAGCAGTTTCGGGACGGCAAACTATGGCTACACCTTC. This sequence encodes CASSFGTANYGYTF.

The gene calls are TRBV2 and TRBJ1-2, with 7 bases fitting TRBD1. The germline gives CDR1 SNHLY, CDR2 FYNNEI. This CDR3 is 15 amino acids long. V lost 1 base and J lost 8; bases outside the gene matches: 10. The CDR3 reads CASSEEGRDRGGYTF. The DNA for the CDR3 is TGTGCCAGCAGTGAAGAAGGACGGGACAGAGGGGGCTACACCTTC.

There are a few counts of this clonotype. The chain uses TRBV7-9 and TRBJ1-4; possible D gene TRBD1, 6 bases. Germline V gene sequence: CDR1 SEHNR, CDR2 FQNEAQ (reference sequence). This CDR3 has 15 amino acids. The V gene lost 4 bases and the J gene lost 3 bases, with 12 bases spanning the gap. The CDR3 sequence is CASSWSGAANEKLFF. As DNA, the CDR3 is TGTGCCAGCAGCTGGTCAGGGGCGGCTAATGAAAAACTGTTTTTT.

This clonotype was seen only a few times. The rearrangement links TRBV5-1 to TRBJ2-7; 11 bases line up with TRBD1. This CDR3 is 14 amino acids long. CDR1 is SGHRS, CDR2 YFSETQ, per germline. The ends lost 0 bases at V and 12 bases at J; junction bases unmatched: 8. This CDR3 is CASSLEEDRGRWYF. The DNA of the CDR3 is TGCGCCAGCAGCTTGGAAGAGGACAGGGGGCGGTGGTACTTC.

The V gene is TRBV5-1, the J gene TRBJ2-3; perhaps TRBD1 as D (6 bases). Germline V gene lookup returns CDR1 SGHRS and CDR2 YFSETQ. The CDR3 has 13 residues. V was pared by 6 bases and J by 4 bases, with 12 bases between. DNA of the CDR3: TGCGCCAGCACCGAGACAGGTTCAGATACGCAGTATTTT. Residues: CASTETGSDTQYF.

This chain joins TRBV11-2 and TRBJ2-1; possibly TRBD1 or TRBD2 for D (5 bases each). Between the trimmed V and J ends, which lost 5 bases and 5 bases, there was a span of 25 bases. Looked up from germline, CDR1 is SGHAT and CDR2 is FQNNGV. There are 18 residues in the CDR3. In nucleotides, the CDR3 is TGTGCCAGCAGCGCGACCGGGACCCTAAGTTCGTCCCACAATGAGCAGTTCTTC. Amino acids: CASSATGTLSSSHNEQFF. Using reference TRBV11-2 and TRBJ2-1 for the parts outside the CDR3, the full variable domain is EAGVAQSPRYKIIEKRQSVAFWCNPISGHATLYWYQQILGQGPKLLIQFQNNGVVDDSQLPKDRFSAERLKGVDSTLKIQPAKLEDSAVYLCASSATGTLSSSHNEQFFGPGTRLTVL.

CDR3 coding DNA: TGTGCCAGCAGCCAAGCCAGAACAGGGGGCACTGAAGCTTTCTTT. This codes for CASSQARTGGTEAFF. The chain couples TRBV4-2 to TRBJ1-1, with 8 bases identical to TRBD1. The length of the CDR3 is 15 residues. V lost 1 base to trimming and J lost 4 bases; unmatched junction nucleotides: 5. Germline values: CDR1 LGHNA, CDR2 YNFKEQ.

This clonotype was found many times. The J gene is TRBJ2-7, the V gene TRBV20-1; 10 nucleotides match TRBD1. Germline CDR1 DFQATT, CDR2 SNEGSKA (reference sequence). The CDR3 extends over 13 amino acids. Losses at the gene ends were 5 bases for V and 5 bases for J; bases not matched to a gene: 6. CDR3 residues: CSAVLTGGNEQYF. For the CDR3, the DNA is TGCAGTGCTGTACTGACAGGGGGCAACGAGCAGTACTTC.

V gene TRBV20-1 combines with J gene TRBJ2-2; D possibly matches TRBD1 or TRBD2 (5 bases each). CDR1 DFQATT and CDR2 SNEGSKA come from the germline V gene (reference sequence). Trimming removed 3 bases from V and 1 base from J, with 6 bases in between. This CDR3 contains 13 residues. The CDR3: CSARGENTGELFF. The CDR3, as DNA: TGCAGTGCTAGGGGGGAGAACACCGGGGAGCTGTTTTTT.

The genes are TRBV7-9 and TRBJ1-2; TRBD1 might be the D (5 bases). V was shortened by 1 base and J by 10 bases, with 16 bases between the two germline ends. This CDR3 comprises 14 residues. Germline loops: CDR1 SEHNR, CDR2 FQNEAQ (reference sequence). The CDR3 is CASSLVLGDIDYTF. In DNA form, the CDR3 reads TGTGCCAGCAGCTTAGTATTGGGGGATATCGACTACACCTTC.

The chain combines TRBV3-1 with TRBJ2-3; D is ambiguous. CDR1 and CDR2 (germline): LGHDT, YNNKEL (reference sequence). CDR3 length: 12 amino acids. The V gene lost 2 bases and the J gene lost 10 bases, with 10 bases spanning the gap. CDR3 coding DNA: TGTGCCAGCAGCCAAAACACTTCACCGCAGTATTTT. Translating gives CASSQNTSPQYF.

This sequence joins TRBV29-1 and TRBJ2-1; D unclear. This CDR3 comprises 13 residues. The V gene lost 4 bases and the J gene lost 5 bases, with 12 bases spanning the gap. The germline gives CDR1 SQVTM, CDR2 ANQGSEA. Here the CDR3 reads CSVGSGEDNEQFF. The CDR3 DNA is TGCAGCGTTGGGTCCGGCGAAGACAATGAGCAGTTCTTC.

This clonotype appeared a few times. V and J are TRBV6-2 or TRBV6-3 and TRBJ1-2, with 7 bases lining up with TRBD1. CDR1 is MNHEY, CDR2 SVGEGT, per germline. There are 13 residues in the CDR3. J gave up 2 bases and V 7 bases, and 4 bases lay outside the gene matches. CDR3 coding DNA: TGTGCCAGCAAAATGGGACAGAACTATGGCTACACCTTC. It yields the protein CASKMGQNYGYTF.

The chain uses TRBV7-9 and TRBJ2-7; TRBD2 matches at 12 bases. CDR3 length equals 14 residues. The J segment lost 5 bases and the V segment lost 5 bases, leaving 4 bases of the junction unmatched. The germline V gene encodes CDR1 SEHNR and CDR2 FQNEAQ (reference sequence). CDR3 DNA: TGTGCCAGCAGCCCAGGACTAGCGGGGCACGAGCAGTACTTC. Protein sequence: CASSPGLAGHEQYF. Together with reference TRBV7-9 and TRBJ2-7, the CDR3 gives the full variable domain: DTGVSQNPRHKITKRGQNVTFRCDPISEHNRLYWYRQTLGQGPEFLTYFQNEAQLEKSRLLSDRFSAERPKGSFSTLEIQRTEQGDSAMYLCASSPGLAGHEQYFGPGTRLTVT.

In this sample, this clonotype turned up many times. CDR3 residues: CASSLWRENEQYF. DNA for the CDR3: TGTGCCAGCAGTTTATGGAGGGAAAACGAGCAGTACTTC. The chain uses TRBV28 and TRBJ2-7; D may be TRBD2 (5 bases). V was clipped by 0 bases and J by 5 bases, with 8 bases between them. Germline CDR1 MDHEN, CDR2 SYDVKM. CDR3 length: 13 residues. Together with reference TRBV28 and TRBJ2-7, the CDR3 gives the full variable domain: DVKVTQSSRYLVKRTGEKVFLECVQDMDHENMFWYRQDPGLGLRLIYFSYDVKMKEKGDIPEGYSVSREKKERFSLILESASTNQTSMYLCASSLWRENEQYFGPGTRLTVT.

The table lists this clonotype with many counts. This chain links TRBV15 with TRBJ2-6; D might be TRBD1 (5 bases). Germline V gene lookup returns CDR1 LNHNV and CDR2 YYDKDF (reference sequence). The CDR3 has 17 amino acids. V dropped 0 bases and J dropped 4 bases, with 13 bases sitting between them. CDR3 loop: CATSRDDSPPGANVLTF. For the CDR3, the DNA is TGTGCCACCAGCAGAGATGACAGCCCTCCGGGGGCCAACGTCCTGACTTTC.

This clonotype was recorded many times. The chain links TRBV29-1 to TRBJ2-3, with 11 bases matching TRBD1. The CDR3 consists of 15 residues. Germline V gene data show CDR1 as SQVTM and CDR2 as ANQGSEA. Trimming at V came to 5 bases and at J to 2 bases, leaving 6 bases not matched to a gene. The CDR3, as DNA: TGCAGCGTTACCGGGACAGGGGGTTTCACAGATACGCAGTATTTT. It translates to CSVTGTGGFTDTQYF.

This clonotype was detected ten times or more. V gene TRBV9 combines with J gene TRBJ2-3; D gene uncertain. V lost 0 bases to trimming and J lost 0 bases, with 2 bases between them. This CDR3 has 13 amino acids. Germline values: CDR1 SGDLS, CDR2 YYNGEE. CDR3 sequence (DNA): TGTGCCAGCAGCGTAGACAGCACAGATACGCAGTATTTT. Protein: CASSVDSTDTQYF.

The CDR3 DNA sequence: TGTGCCAGCAGCCCCCGCGGTAGCCGAGCGTGGCAGTTCTTC. Residues: CASSPRGSRAWQFF. V and J are TRBV7-8 and TRBJ2-1; D is unresolved. V lost 5 bases and J 12 bases, leaving 20 bases between the germline ends. Germline CDR1 and CDR2: SGHVS and FQNEAQ. The CDR3 loop spans 14 amino acids.